Here is one TCR beta chain with its context. Its antigen remains unidentified. This record comes from a study of cytomegalovirus exposure and HLA in healthy donors. Study details: Later analysis reported that the roughly 130 validation repertoires shared the platform of the roughly 670 first-cohort repertoires.

Per germline, CDR1 ENHRY and CDR2 SYGVKD. The ends were cut back, 1 base at V and 2 bases at J, with 8 bases in the middle. This CDR3 contains 14 residues. The table came from immunoSEQ multiplex PCR; TCRdb's copy has only in-frame clones and leaves some out. The sample consists of roughly 250,000 clones, around 90% of them appearing once. The study, taken as a whole, reports: According to reports, the classifier identified cytomegalovirus status with high specificity and sensitivity.

The genes are TRBV10-3 and TRBJ1-2; D is ambiguous. The sample comprised PBMCs. The receptor's source is a woman aged 18-30 years in good health and CMV-seronegative. CDR3 nucleotides: TGTGCCATCAGTGAGTGGGAGGGCAACTATGGCTACACCTTC. As protein: CAISEWEGNYGYTF.